Listed below are T cell receptor beta chains from one sample, sequenced in a study of blood T cell repertoires in COVID-19. Libraries were prepared by immunoSEQ multiplex PCR; TCRdb keeps only in-frame clonotypes and omits some of them. The table includes about 230,000 clones, 65% to 90% detected once. Sequencing was performed on peripheral blood. Receptor source: a woman aged 50 to 60 with acute or convalescent COVID-19. Each CDR3 is given with its conserved first and last residue. D genes are given only for firm matches. For some rows the clone size is stated as once, few or many, or as a class when expanded; others skip it.

D: TRBD2
V: TRBV7-2
size: .
J: TRBJ2-5
CDR3: CASSLGLESIRETQYF
DNA: TGTGCCAGCAGCCTCGGACTAGAGTCTATAAGAGAGACCCAGTACTTC

D: .
V: TRBV30
size: .
J: TRBJ1-1
CDR3: CAWSWRGNTEAFF
DNA: TGTGCCTGGAGTTGGCGGGGGAACACTGAAGCTTTCTTT

D: .
V: TRBV27
size: .
J: TRBJ2-1
CDR3: CASSSPVGQDISSYNEQFF
DNA: TGTGCCAGCAGTTCCCCGGTTGGGCAGGACATTAGCTCCTACAATGAGCAGTTCTTC

D: TRBD1
V: TRBV28
size: .
J: TRBJ2-7
CDR3: CASSLWKPRTGISYEQYF
DNA: TGTGCCAGCAGTTTATGGAAGCCCAGGACAGGGATATCCTACGAGCAGTACTTC

D: TRBD2
V: TRBV6-6
size: few
J: TRBJ2-7
CDR3: CASSPTAGGRIYEQYF
DNA: TGTGCCAGCAGTCCCACAGCGGGAGGGAGGATCTACGAGCAGTACTTC

D: .
V: TRBV6-4
size: .
J: TRBJ2-1
CDR3: CAGAGYNEQFF
DNA: TGTGCCGGAGCCGGGTACAATGAGCAGTTCTTC

D: TRBD2
V: TRBV29-1
size: once
J: TRBJ2-2
CDR3: CSVEDPGLATGELFF
DNA: TGCAGCGTTGAAGACCCTGGACTAGCCACGGGGGAGCTGTTTTTT

D: TRBD1
V: TRBV9
size: once
J: TRBJ1-1
CDR3: CASSTQGANTEAFF
DNA: TGTGCCAGCAGCACCCAGGGGGCCAACACTGAAGCTTTCTTT

D: TRBD2
V: TRBV5-1
size: .
J: TRBJ2-3
CDR3: CASSLLAFSTDTQYF
DNA: TGCGCCAGCAGCTTACTAGCGTTCAGCACAGATACGCAGTATTTT

D: .
V: TRBV27
size: .
J: TRBJ1-5
CDR3: CASSLGGFQPQHF
DNA: TGTGCCAGCAGTTTGGGGGGGTTTCAGCCCCAGCATTTT

D: .
V: TRBV6-2/TRBV6-3
size: few
J: TRBJ2-1
CDR3: CASSYAGLRASYNEQFF
DNA: TGTGCCAGCAGTTACGCGGGGCTGCGGGCCTCCTACAATGAGCAGTTCTTC

D: .
V: TRBV3-1/TRBV3-2
size: .
J: TRBJ1-2
CDR3: CASSPEGYGYTF
DNA: TGTGCCAGCAGCCCGGAGGGCTATGGCTACACCTTC

D: .
V: TRBV12-3/TRBV12-4
size: .
J: TRBJ2-7
CDR3: CASRPTGRYEQYF
DNA: TGTGCCAGCAGGCCCACAGGGCGCTACGAGCAGTACTTC

D: .
V: TRBV28
size: .
J: TRBJ1-2
CDR3: CASSLSQGGYGYTF
DNA: TGTGCCAGCAGTTTATCCCAGGGTGGCTATGGCTACACCTTC

D: .
V: TRBV5-4
size: few
J: TRBJ1-3
CDR3: CASSLGVKMGNTIYF
DNA: TGTGCCAGCAGCTTGGGAGTGAAGATGGGAAACACCATATATTTT

D: .
V: TRBV6-6
size: .
J: TRBJ2-6
CDR3: CASNGQSSGANVLTF
DNA: TGTGCCAGCAACGGACAGAGCTCTGGGGCCAACGTCCTGACTTTC

D: .
V: TRBV30
size: .
J: TRBJ1-1
CDR3: CAWHRGAAEAFF
DNA: TGTGCCTGGCACCGCGGGGCTGCTGAAGCTTTCTTT

D: TRBD2
V: TRBV19
size: .
J: TRBJ2-3
CDR3: CASSATSGSPDTQYF
DNA: TGTGCCAGTAGTGCAACTAGCGGGAGCCCAGATACGCAGTATTTT

D: TRBD2
V: TRBV5-5
size: .
J: TRBJ2-4
CDR3: CASSFELAGRTTLNIQYF
DNA: TGTGCCAGCAGCTTTGAACTAGCGGGACGTACAACCTTGAACATTCAGTACTTC

D: .
V: TRBV6-2/TRBV6-3
size: .
J: TRBJ1-1
CDR3: CASSGSGAPLRTEAFF
DNA: TGTGCCAGCAGTGGGTCAGGGGCCCCGCTAAGGACTGAAGCTTTCTTT

D: TRBD1
V: TRBV19
size: .
J: TRBJ2-7
CDR3: CASSIRTGISYEQYF
DNA: TGTGCCAGTAGTATTCGGACAGGGATATCCTACGAGCAGTACTTC

D: TRBD1
V: TRBV4-2
size: .
J: TRBJ1-2
CDR3: CASREGQPIAYGYTF
DNA: TGTGCCAGCAGGGAGGGACAGCCCATAGCCTATGGCTACACCTTC